This entry lists 8 T cell receptor beta chains sequenced from one sample in a study of PD-1 blockade in classical Hodgkin lymphoma. The table came from immunoSEQ multiplex PCR; TCRdb's copy has only in-frame clones and leaves some out. The sample records 14,000 or so clones, roughly four fifths being singletons. Brentuximab vedotin exposure varied among the patients, all of whom had relapsed after autologous stem cell transplantation. Material: peripheral blood mononuclear cells (PBMCs), obtained at baseline. Receptor source: a human donor with classical Hodgkin lymphoma.

This chain links TRBV18 with TRBJ1-4; the D gene is possibly TRBD1 (6 bases). V lost 5 bases and J lost 11, with 21 bases in between. The CDR3 sequence is 15 residues long. From germline, CDR1 is KGHSH and CDR2 LQKENI. The chain's CDR3 is CASSINPGAPDKLFF. Written as DNA, the CDR3 is TGTGCCAGCTCAATAAATCCAGGGGCGCCCGACAAACTGTTTTTT.

The chain links TRBV10-1 to TRBJ2-3, with 7 bases lining up with TRBD2. The CDR3 length is 15 residues. Per germline, CDR1 WNHNN and CDR2 SYGVQD (reference sequence). The junction had 6 bases not matched to a gene; V was cut back by 3 bases and J by 3 bases. The CDR3 sequence: CASSELASATDTQYF. The CDR3 DNA reads as TGCGCCAGCAGTGAACTAGCGTCGGCGACAGATACGCAGTATTTT.

A single count supports this clone. The chain joins TRBV5-1 to TRBJ2-7; 9 bases align to TRBD2. The CDR3 totals 15 residues. Germline V gene lookup returns CDR1 SGHRS and CDR2 YFSETQ. V was pared by 0 bases and J by 3 bases, with 4 bases of the junction left unmatched. CDR3 nucleotide sequence: TGCGCCAGCAGCTTGGTTGGTAGCGGGGGCTACGAGCAGTACTTC. It yields the protein CASSLVGSGGYEQYF.

J is TRBJ1-2 and V is TRBV11-2; D is uncertain. CDR1 is SGHAT and CDR2 is FQNNGV in the germline V gene. This CDR3 has 13 amino acids. Trimming removed 0 bases from V and 5 bases from J, with 7 bases in between. CDR3 nucleotide sequence: TGTGCCAGCAGCTTAGAAAGGTTTTATGGCTACACCTTC. Residues: CASSLERFYGYTF.

This chain links TRBV7-2 with TRBJ1-1; 9 nucleotides agree with TRBD1. The V gene's germline CDR1 is SGHTA and CDR2 FQGNSA. With V trimmed by 8 bases and J by 4 bases, 5 bases remained unmatched. The CDR3 consists of 13 residues. CDR3 in amino acids: CASGQGIITEAFF. CDR3 coding DNA: TGTGCCAGCGGACAGGGGATCATCACTGAAGCTTTCTTT. Full variable domain (missing parts from reference TRBV7-2 and TRBJ1-1): GAGVSQSPSNKVTEKGKDVELRCDPISGHTALYWYRQSLGQGLEFLIYFQGNSAPDKSGLPSDRFSAERTGGSVSTLTIQRTQQEDSAVYLCASGQGIITEAFFGQGTRLTVV.

Sample share makes this clone medium-sized (0.01 to 0.1%). The CDR3 here is CASSSTQGGNQPQHF. The CDR3 coding sequence is TGTGCCAGCAGCTCGACCCAAGGGGGCAATCAGCCCCAGCATTTT. This chain connects TRBV7-8 to TRBJ1-5; D is possibly TRBD1 (5 bases). V lost 4 bases, J lost 2 bases, and 12 bases lay in between. CDR3 length equals 15 residues. CDR1 SGHVS and CDR2 FQNEAQ come from the germline V gene.

The rearrangement uses TRBV2 and TRBJ1-3; D is uncertain. Germline V gene lookup returns CDR1 SNHLY and CDR2 FYNNEI. Trimming took 3 bases from V and 0 from J, leaving 9 bases between them. The CDR3 sequence is 15 residues long. The CDR3 coding sequence is TGTGCCAGCAGTGATTGGGGTATCTCTGGAAACACCATATATTTT. Its protein product is CASSDWGISGNTIYF.

This sequence joins TRBV10-1 and TRBJ1-2, with 8 bases identical to TRBD1. This CDR3 has 12 amino acids. V shed 5 bases, J shed 8 bases, and the junction held 4 bases outside the gene matches. Germline V lookup: CDR1 WNHNN, CDR2 SYGVQD (reference sequence). Here the CDR3 DNA reads TGCGCCAGCAGTTCTACAGGGGGAGGCTACACCTTC. This sequence encodes CASSSTGGGYTF.